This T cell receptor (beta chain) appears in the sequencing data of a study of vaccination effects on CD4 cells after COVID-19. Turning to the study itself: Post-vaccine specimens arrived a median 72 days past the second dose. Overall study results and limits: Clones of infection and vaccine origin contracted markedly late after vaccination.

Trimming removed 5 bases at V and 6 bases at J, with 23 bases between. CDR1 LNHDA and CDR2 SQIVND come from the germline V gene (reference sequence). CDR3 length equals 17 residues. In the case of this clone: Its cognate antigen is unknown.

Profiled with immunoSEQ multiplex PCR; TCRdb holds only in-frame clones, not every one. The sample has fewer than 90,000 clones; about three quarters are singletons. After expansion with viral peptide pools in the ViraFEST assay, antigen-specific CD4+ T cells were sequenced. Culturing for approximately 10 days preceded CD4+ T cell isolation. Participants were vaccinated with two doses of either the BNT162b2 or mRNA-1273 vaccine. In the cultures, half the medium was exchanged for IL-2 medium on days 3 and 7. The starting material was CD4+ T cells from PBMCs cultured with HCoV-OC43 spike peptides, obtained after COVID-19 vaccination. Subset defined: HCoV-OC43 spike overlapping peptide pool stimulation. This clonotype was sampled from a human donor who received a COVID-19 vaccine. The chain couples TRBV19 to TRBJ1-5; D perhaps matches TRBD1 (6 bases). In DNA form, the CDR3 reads TGTGCCAGTAGTCGATCTGGGGGCATAACTGGGATTCAGCCCCAGCATTTT. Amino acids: CASSRSGGITGIQPQHF.